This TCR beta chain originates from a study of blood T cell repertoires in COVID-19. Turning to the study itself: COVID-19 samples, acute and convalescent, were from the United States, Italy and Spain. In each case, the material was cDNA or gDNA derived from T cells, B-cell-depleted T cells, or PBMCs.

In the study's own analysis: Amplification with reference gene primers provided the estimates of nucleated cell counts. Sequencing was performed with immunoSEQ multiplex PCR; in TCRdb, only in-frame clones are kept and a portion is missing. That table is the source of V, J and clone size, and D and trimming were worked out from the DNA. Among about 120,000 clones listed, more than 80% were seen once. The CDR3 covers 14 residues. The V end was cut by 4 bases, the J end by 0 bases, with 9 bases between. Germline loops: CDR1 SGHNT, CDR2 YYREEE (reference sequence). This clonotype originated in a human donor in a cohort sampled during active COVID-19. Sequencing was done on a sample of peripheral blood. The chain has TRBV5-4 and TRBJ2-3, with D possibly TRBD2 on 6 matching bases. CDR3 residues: CASSTGGSTDTQYF. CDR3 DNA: TGTGCCAGCAGCACCGGAGGGAGCACAGATACGCAGTATTTT.